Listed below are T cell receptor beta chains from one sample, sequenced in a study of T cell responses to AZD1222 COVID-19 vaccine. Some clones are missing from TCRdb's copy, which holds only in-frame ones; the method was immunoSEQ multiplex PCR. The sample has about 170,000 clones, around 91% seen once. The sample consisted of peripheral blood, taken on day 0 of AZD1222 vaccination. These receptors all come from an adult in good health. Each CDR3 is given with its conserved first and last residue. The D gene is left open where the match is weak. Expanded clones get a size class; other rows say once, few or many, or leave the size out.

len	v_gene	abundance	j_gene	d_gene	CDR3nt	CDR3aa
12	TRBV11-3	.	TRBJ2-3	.	TGTGCCAGCAGCACAGGAACAGATACGCAGTATTTT	CASSTGTDTQYF
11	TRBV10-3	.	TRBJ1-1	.	TGTGCCACCCTAGGGTCGGCGGAAGCTTTCTTT	CATLGSAEAFF
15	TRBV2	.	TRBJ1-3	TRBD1	TGTGCCAGCAGCGAAGCAGGGGGAGATGGAAACACCATATATTTT	CASSEAGGDGNTIYF
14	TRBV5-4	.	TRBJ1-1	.	TGTGCCAGCAGCTTAGGCAGGGGGAACACTGAAGCTTTCTTT	CASSLGRGNTEAFF
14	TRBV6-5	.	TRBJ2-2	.	TGTGCCAGCAGTTTGGCCCCGGGGACCGGGGAGCTGTTTTTT	CASSLAPGTGELFF
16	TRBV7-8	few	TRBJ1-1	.	TGTGCCAGCAGCCAGGTTGGTTCCACGGCCGGGTCTGAAGCTTTCTTT	CASSQVGSTAGSEAFF
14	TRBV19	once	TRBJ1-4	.	TGTGCCAGTAAACTCGGCCGCACTAATGAAAAACTGTTTTTT	CASKLGRTNEKLFF
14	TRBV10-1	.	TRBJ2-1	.	TGCGCCAGCAGCCCCGTCGTCGCGGACCCAATGCAGTTCTTC	CASSPVVADPMQFF
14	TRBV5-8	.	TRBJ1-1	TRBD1	TGTGCCAGCAGCTCCGGGACAGGGGTCACTGAAGCTTTCTTT	CASSSGTGVTEAFF
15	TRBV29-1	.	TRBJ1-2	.	TGCAGCGTTGTCCCCGGACAAGGGGAAAACTATGGCTACACCTTC	CSVVPGQGENYGYTF
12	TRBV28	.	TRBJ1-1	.	TGTGCCAGCAGACCGACGAACACTGAAGCTTTCTTT	CASRPTNTEAFF
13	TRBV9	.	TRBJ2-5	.	TGTGCCAGCAGCGTAGGGACAGAAGAGACCCAGTACTTC	CASSVGTEETQYF
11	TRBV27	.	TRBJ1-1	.	TGTGCCAGCAGCTTCGGTCCTGAAGCTTTCTTT	CASSFGPEAFF
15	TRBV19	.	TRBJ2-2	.	TGTGCCAGTAGTTGGACAGTGGGGTCTCCCGGGGAGCTGTTTTTT	CASSWTVGSPGELFF
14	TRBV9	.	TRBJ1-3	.	TGTGCCAGCAGCGTAGCTCTGGACGGAAACACCATATATTTT	CASSVALDGNTIYF
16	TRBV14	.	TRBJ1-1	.	TGTGCCAGCAGCCCGCCGACCGGGAGGTCCGACCCTGAAGCTTTCTTT	CASSPPTGRSDPEAFF
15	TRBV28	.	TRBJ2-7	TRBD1	TGTGCCAGCAGTTTGAGGGCGACAGGGGCGGAGGAGCAGTACTTC	CASSLRATGAEEQYF
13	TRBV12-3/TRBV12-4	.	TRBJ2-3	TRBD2	TGTGCCAGCAGTTGGGGGGGTAAAGATACGCAGTATTTT	CASSWGGKDTQYF
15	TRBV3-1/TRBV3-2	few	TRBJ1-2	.	TGTGCCAGCAGCCACTTGGCAGACGGGAACTATGGCTACACCTTC	CASSHLADGNYGYTF
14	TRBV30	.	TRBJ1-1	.	TGTGCCTTAGCTAACAGGGCGGTGGGCACTGAAGCTTTCTTT	CALANRAVGTEAFF
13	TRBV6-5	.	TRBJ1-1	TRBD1	TGTGCCAGCAGTCGACAGGGTACCACTGAAGCTTTCTTT	CASSRQGTTEAFF
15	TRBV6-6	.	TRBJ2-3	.	TGTGCCAGCAGCCGAGACAGGCCTAACACAGATACGCAGTATTTT	CASSRDRPNTDTQYF
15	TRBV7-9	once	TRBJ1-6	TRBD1	TGTGCCAGCAGATCCCAGGGGGCGTCCAATTCACCCCTCCACTTT	CASRSQGASNSPLHF
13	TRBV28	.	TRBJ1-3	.	TGTGCCAGCAGTTTGAGGACGCTAAACACCATATATTTT	CASSLRTLNTIYF
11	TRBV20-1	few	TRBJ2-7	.	TGCAGTGCTAGACTAGCGAACGAGCAGTACTTC	CSARLANEQYF
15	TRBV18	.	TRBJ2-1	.	TGTGCCAGCTCACCACCCCTAGCCGAGTACAATGAGCAGTTCTTC	CASSPPLAEYNEQFF
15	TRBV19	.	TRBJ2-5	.	TGTGCCAGTAGTATAGTTGTCGGGGGCTCGGGGACCCAGTACTTC	CASSIVVGGSGTQYF
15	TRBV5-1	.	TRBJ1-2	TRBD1	TGCGCCAGCAGCTTGCAAGGGGACAGGGCCTATGGCTACACCTTC	CASSLQGDRAYGYTF
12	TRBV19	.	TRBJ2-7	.	TGTGCCAGCAATGACGGAGACTACGAGCAGTACTTC	CASNDGDYEQYF
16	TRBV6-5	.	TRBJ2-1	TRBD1	TGTGCCAGCAGTTACGGGGGACAGGGGGCCTTAGGTGAGCAGTTCTTC	CASSYGGQGALGEQFF
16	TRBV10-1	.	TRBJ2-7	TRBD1	TGCGCCAGCAGTGAGGGGCCGGGACAGGGGTCCTACGAGCAGTACTTC	CASSEGPGQGSYEQYF
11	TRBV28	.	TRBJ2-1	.	TGTGCCAGCCTCGTGGAATATAAGATGTTCTTC	CASLVEYKMFF